This T cell receptor (beta chain) was retrieved from a study of cytomegalovirus exposure and HLA in healthy donors (dated by TCRdb to between 2016 and 2019). Broadly, across the study: In an earlier analysis of several hundred of the donors, 250 to 350 Gb of sequence data and 100 million or so unique TCR beta sequences from roughly 190 million T cells were reported. An early release covering about 600 HLA-typed donors comprised about 300 gigabases of sequencing data and roughly 86 million unique TCR sequences. Among the approximately 400 genotyped donors, approximately 82% belonged to the genetic ancestry cluster associated with self-reported Caucasian donors. The aim of the study was to test whether cataloging public T cell receptors could identify signatures of past pathogen exposure. The study used immunosequencing to profile the T cell repertoires of 600 to 850 subjects and linked those repertoires to cytomegalovirus serostatus. Along with the approximately 700-subject first cohort, a separate validation cohort of around 120 different subjects was used. To predict cytomegalovirus infection status, the study brought together high-throughput TCR immunosequencing, statistical association of individual TCRs with disease status, and machine learning. A later analysis re-analyzed previously published TCR beta repertoires from approximately 700 donors and added high-resolution HLA genotyping to study TCR occurrence patterns. Rather than drawing on any new phenotypic data, the later analysis identified candidate immune exposures from TCR beta sequences and the way those sequences occurred across donors. An earlier analysis of fewer than 750 of the donors used high-throughput TCR beta sequencing to judge whether each TCR beta V gene segment behaved as functional or pseudogenic. Donor age, sex, ethnicity and CMV serostatus were compiled together with the repertoire data. A later genetic analysis took genome-wide SNP genotypes for about three fifths of the roughly 670 donors and used that subset as a discovery cohort. All discovery cohort repertoires had been generated using a single sequencing platform. Class I and class II HLA loci were covered by the typing at four-digit resolution. Typing coverage varied by locus: roughly 620-640 donors for A, B, C, DRB1 and DQB1; roughly 520 for DQA1; more than 600 for DPA1; roughly 470 for DPB1. About five DR-DQ haplotypes were treated as single units for association and clustering because of strong linkage in the cohort. Among approximately 370 genotyped donors of the cohort, an average of about 240,000 unique TCR beta nucleotide sequences was sequenced per donor, of which roughly 17% were non-productive.

Per the germline V gene, SGDLS is the CDR1 and YYNGEE is the CDR2. A distance of 17 bases separates the germline ends of V and J, which lose 1 base and 7 bases respectively. Taken from cysteine to phenylalanine, the CDR3 has 15 residues. CDR3 DNA only is kept here, 45 bases in frame from base 1. The cohort consisted of fewer than 700 healthy bone marrow donors. At the time of sampling, all cohort members were nominally healthy, though unrecorded immune exposures were likely present. The donor was CMV seropositive and was included in the group of 250 to 350 seropositive cohort members. A peripheral blood sample was collected from each donor, and TCR beta sequencing was performed on peripheral blood mononuclear cells. The Qiagen DNeasy Blood Extraction Kit was used to extract genomic DNA from the blood cell samples. The library was made by the immunoSEQ multiplex PCR assay. For the multiplex PCR, a mixture combining 60 forward primers for TCR Vbeta segments and 13 reverse primers for TCR Jbeta segments was used. The CDR3 region of rearranged TCR beta genes was amplified from genomic DNA by a multiplex PCR assay. The amplified TCR beta libraries were sequenced on the Illumina HiSeq System as 87-base-pair reads. Per the authors' processing: A later analysis tallied roughly 78 million unique TCR beta chains across the roughly 610 repertoires, and roughly 11 million of those chains were shared by two or more donors. Raw reads were error-corrected and collapsed into unique sequences with a nearest-neighbor algorithm that merged closely related sequences to remove PCR and sequencing errors. V, D and J gene segments were assigned by aligning CDR3 sequences to IMGT reference sequences. For a sequence to be retained, a match of at least six nucleotides was required to both a V gene segment and a J gene segment. A rearrangement was called productive if the CDR3 had no stop codons and remained in frame with V and J, and every other rearrangement was called non-productive. CDR3 was defined by IMGT convention, running from the second conserved V-encoded cysteine to the conserved J-encoded phenylalanine. The earlier analysis of 550 to 650 of the donors excluded any sequence lacking an unambiguous match to a single V gene segment. An earlier analysis of 587 of the donors called V segments functional above 56.7% productive rearrangements and segregating when the between-donor standard deviation exceeded 5%. To diagnose cytomegalovirus status from the catalog of TCR beta chain sequences, a statistical classification framework was built. In a later analysis, TCR nucleotide sequences were compared against IMGT/GENE-DB human TR gene sequences so that V and J genes could be assigned. A later analysis assigned CDR3 sequences and most-parsimonious VDJ recombination scenarios with the TCRdist pipeline. In a later analysis, every TCR beta chain was defined by the combination of its CDR3 amino acid sequence and its V-gene family, and reads without a unique V-gene family were dropped. In a later analysis, around 600 highly shared, low-generation-probability nucleotide sequences were removed to address suspected cross-contamination and a sequencing artifact. A later analysis calculated a clonal expansion index for each public chain from normalized within-repertoire ranks of inferred template counts. Generation probabilities in a later analysis came from a VDJ recombination model fitted to out-of-frame rearrangements, and those results were checked against IGoR. In a later analysis, hypergeometric tests were used to score TCR-TCR, TCR-HLA and TCR-CMV co-occurrence, with a repertoire-size bias correction applied to TCR pairs. A later analysis estimated false discovery rates by permuting HLA or CMV assignments 20 times. In a later analysis, co-occurring TCRs were grouped using DBSCAN, with TCRdist sequence similarity added in when clustering inside HLA-allele-positive subsets. Repertoires with fewer than 30,000 or more than 120,000 public chains were left out of co-occurrence clustering, as were about five repertoires with anomalous nucleotide sharing. TCRdb holds this immuneACCESS table with in-frame rearrangements only. Some clones are missing; in checked studies, unresolved V genes explain under half, and the rest has no known cause. V and J calls and clone size are as listed in that table; D and trimming were resolved from the DNA. For this sample the table gives some 200,000 clones, of which roughly 79% were detected only once. The top ten clonotypes cover about 1.9% of the sample.

The full study reports these points: Because HLA typing was unavailable for some donors at each locus, only the typed subset was used in association tests. This cohort had only TCR beta chains sequenced, and the lack of alpha or paired-chain data limited which features could be detected. Linkage disequilibrium might explain the correlated functional status among segregating V segments, but an unknown experimental factor could not be excluded. In a later genetic analysis, a missense DCLRE1C variant was associated with V-gene and J-gene trimming of TCR beta chains, and the association was replicated in an independent cohort. An earlier analysis of approximately 540 of the donors showed that most TCR beta V segments appeared in productive rearrangements either about 87% or about 30% of the time, which broadly matched IMGT annotations. When HLA alleles, especially DR and DQ, strongly co-occurred, attributing TCR associations to individual alleles was difficult. Most TCR sequences were seen in very few donors, while some public TCRs were found in many individuals. A further reported finding was that TCR beta sequences accurately predicted the HLA-A and HLA-B alleles for most subjects in the first cohort. According to the authors, the approach could potentially be generalized to other disease states and immunological phenotypes. A later analysis reported that several top co-occurrence clusters appeared linked to parvovirus B19, influenza, CMV and Epstein-Barr virus. The presence/absence analyses assumed that sequencing depth was roughly uniform across donors, and that assumption may not be true. The 87-base-pair reads could not distinguish some IMGT-functional V segments, including TRBV6-2 and TRBV6-3, so those segments were excluded. In the study, 150 to 200 TCR beta chains were listed as associated with cytomegalovirus. A cluster of highly shared sequence variants was judged likely to represent a technical artifact of the sequencing pipeline. Cytomegalovirus status was reported to be diagnosed by the classifier with high specificity and sensitivity in both the original and validation cohorts. A later genetic analysis reported fewer N-insertions in productive TCRs among donors in an Asian-associated ancestry cluster than the approximately 700-donor mean. In a later analysis, some 18,000 TCR beta sequences were associated with specific HLA alleles at a false discovery rate of 0.05. Most CMV-associated TCR beta chains appeared to be HLA-restricted in a later analysis, and the HLA associations seemed to be driven largely by CMV exposure. A few of the identified cytomegalovirus-associated TCR beta chains were confirmed in vitro to be specific for cytomegalovirus antigens. Some 15 rarely observed V segments, including chromosome 9 orphons, were excluded from the earlier analysis of approximately 500 of the donors because counts were too low. Immune exposure information for the cohort was limited to CMV serostatus. According to a later analysis, TCR association rates differed among HLA loci, with DRB1 alleles showing the most associated TCRs and HLA-C alleles showing the fewest. In a later analysis, HLA-associated TCR beta chains showed more clonal expansion and lower generation probabilities than non-associated chains that were equally common.

In regard to this clone: Its specific antigen is unknown. Qualities for individual bases were not recorded, and no much larger clone is one base off.

Sequencing was performed on PBMCs. The TCR originated in a young woman in good health and CMV-seropositive. The chain was built from TRBV9 and TRBJ1-2; 6 matching bases give a weak D call of TRBD1. At the DNA level, the sequence is TGTGCCAGCAGCGTACAGGGGTCCCCCGTCGGTGGCTACACCTTC. This is translated as CASSVQGSPVGGYTF.